These T cell receptor beta chains were read from a single sample in a study of OX40 agonist ivuxolimab in advanced cancers. Data came from immunoSEQ multiplex PCR; TCRdb stores just in-frame clones and leaves some out. The repertoire includes 65,000 to 100,000 clones, under 90% of them detected once, and 5.5% to 8.5% sits in the top ten. Sequences were derived from CD4+ or CD8+ T cells sorted from blood, sampled in a trial of the OX40 agonist ivuxolimab. These receptors were obtained from an adult with an advanced solid tumor such as melanoma, head and neck, liver or kidney cancer. Both conserved end residues are part of each CDR3. A D gene is named only where the DNA matches it firmly. Some rows mark clone size as missing; the rest say once, few, many or name a class of expanded clone.

d_call j_call clone_size v_call cdr3_aa cdr3_nt
NA TRBJ2-7 NA TRBV7-8 CASSLASGDEQYF TGTGCCAGCAGCTTAGCGTCGGGGGACGAGCAGTACTTC
NA TRBJ2-2 few TRBV28 CASSPYADTGELFF TGTGCCAGCAGTCCTTATGCGGACACCGGGGAGCTGTTTTTT
NA TRBJ1-2 NA TRBV7-9 CASSPSQGVDSYGYTF TGTGCCAGCAGCCCATCCCAGGGAGTGGATTCCTATGGCTACACCTTC
NA TRBJ1-2 once TRBV6-1 CASTESAFGYTF TGTGCCAGCACCGAATCCGCTTTCGGCTACACCTTC
TRBD1 TRBJ1-5 NA TRBV10-2 CASGPGTGVQPQHF TGCGCCAGCGGCCCCGGGACAGGGGTCCAGCCCCAGCATTTT
NA TRBJ2-7 NA TRBV30 CAWSGQGPHEQYF TGTGCCTGGAGTGGGCAGGGCCCCCACGAGCAGTACTTC
NA TRBJ1-2 NA TRBV27 CASSWADSLDYGYTF TGTGCCAGCAGTTGGGCGGACAGTCTGGACTATGGCTACACCTTC
NA TRBJ1-1 NA TRBV18 CASSPRGVSPNTEAFF TGTGCCAGCTCACCTAGAGGGGTGAGTCCGAACACTGAAGCTTTCTTT
NA TRBJ1-5 NA TRBV28 CASSLAGNQPQHF TGTGCCAGCAGTTTAGCAGGGAATCAGCCCCAGCATTTT
NA TRBJ2-5 NA TRBV7-9 CASSPAAGGETQYF TGTGCCAGCAGCCCCGCGGCGGGTGGGGAGACCCAGTACTTC
TRBD1 TRBJ2-2 NA TRBV9 CASSATSRTGGGTGELFF TGTGCCAGCAGCGCCACATCAAGGACAGGGGGCGGCACCGGGGAGCTGTTTTTT
TRBD1 TRBJ1-1 NA TRBV5-5 CASSQLTGQGTEAFF TGTGCCAGCAGCCAGCTGACGGGACAGGGGACTGAAGCTTTCTTT
NA TRBJ2-5 NA TRBV9 CASSVQETQYF TGTGCCAGCAGCGTCCAAGAGACCCAGTACTTC
NA TRBJ2-7 NA TRBV11-3 CASSLWWEQYF TGTGCCAGCAGCTTATGGTGGGAGCAGTACTTC
TRBD1 TRBJ1-2 NA TRBV6-5 CASSRGQGLGYTF TGTGCCAGCAGCCGGGGACAGGGTTTAGGCTACACCTTC
NA TRBJ1-2 NA TRBV30 CARRGANYGYTF TGTGCCCGAAGGGGGGCCAACTATGGCTACACCTTC
NA TRBJ2-7 few TRBV7-2 CASSSLATHEQYF TGTGCCAGCAGCTCCTTAGCGACGCACGAGCAGTACTTC
NA TRBJ2-7 NA TRBV27 CASSLGGKASYEQYF TGTGCCAGCAGTTTAGGGGGCAAGGCCTCCTACGAGCAGTACTTC
NA TRBJ1-1 NA TRBV7-8 CASSLSVRNTEAFF TGTGCCAGCAGCTTAAGTGTCCGGAACACTGAAGCTTTCTTT
NA TRBJ2-3 once TRBV27 CASRTRGSTDTQYF TGTGCCAGCAGAACCAGGGGAAGCACAGATACGCAGTATTTT
TRBD2 TRBJ2-7 few TRBV5-1 CASSFRIAGGTYEQYF TGCGCCAGCAGCTTTAGGATAGCGGGAGGCACCTACGAGCAGTACTTC
NA TRBJ2-3 once TRBV6-6 CASSYSDRPQPDTQYF TGTGCCAGCAGTTACTCCGACAGGCCGCAGCCAGATACGCAGTATTTT
TRBD1 TRBJ1-3 few TRBV5-8 CASGTTGIGNTIYF TGTGCCAGCGGAACGACAGGGATCGGAAACACCATATATTTT
TRBD2 TRBJ2-7 NA TRBV6-6 CASLEAGEYEQYF TGTGCCAGCTTGGAAGCGGGAGAATACGAGCAGTACTTC
NA TRBJ2-5 NA TRBV5-1 CASQEGFGQETQYF TGCGCCAGTCAAGAGGGCTTCGGCCAAGAGACCCAGTACTTC
NA TRBJ1-5 NA TRBV18 CASSLGGDQPQHF TGTGCCAGCTCACTCGGAGGGGATCAGCCCCAGCATTTT
NA TRBJ2-2 NA TRBV7-2 CASSEMGGWDTGELFF TGTGCCAGCAGCGAAATGGGGGGTTGGGACACCGGGGAGCTGTTTTTT
NA TRBJ2-5 NA TRBV7-9 CASSLLGETQYF TGTGCCAGCAGCTTACTGGGAGAGACCCAGTACTTC
TRBD2 TRBJ2-3 NA TRBV9 CASSVVGTSTDTQYF TGTGCCAGCAGCGTAGTCGGGACTAGTACAGATACGCAGTATTTT
TRBD2 TRBJ2-7 NA TRBV9 CASSVTGTTSYEQYF TGTGCCAGCAGCGTAACCGGGACTACCTCCTACGAGCAGTACTTC
NA TRBJ2-1 NA TRBV7-2 CASTEGRKHNEQFF TGTGCCAGCACCGAAGGGCGGAAACACAATGAGCAGTTCTTC
NA TRBJ2-1 once TRBV2 CASSESSGSYNEQFF TGTGCCAGCAGTGAAAGTAGCGGCTCATACAATGAGCAGTTCTTC
NA TRBJ1-4 NA TRBV27 CASSLSPPTQFEKLFF TGTGCCAGCAGTTTAAGTCCCCCCACACAGTTTGAAAAACTGTTTTTT
NA TRBJ1-2 NA TRBV9 CASSVSSALNYGYTF TGTGCCAGCAGCGTATCGTCAGCGCTTAACTATGGCTACACCTTC
TRBD2 TRBJ2-5 NA TRBV7-3 CASSKREGETQYF TGTGCCAGCAGTAAGCGGGAGGGAGAGACCCAGTACTTC
NA TRBJ2-5 NA TRBV28 CASNGADRETQYF TGTGCCAGCAACGGGGCAGACAGGGAGACCCAGTACTTC
NA TRBJ2-5 NA TRBV7-6 CASSFTQRTQETQYF TGTGCCAGCAGCTTTACCCAGCGGACGCAAGAGACCCAGTACTTC
NA TRBJ2-2 NA TRBV27 CASSLSRTGTGLAGGELFF TGTGCCAGCAGTTTATCCCGGACAGGGACGGGACTAGCAGGCGGGGAGCTGTTTTTT
NA TRBJ2-3 NA TRBV27 CASSFGARDTQYF TGTGCCAGCAGTTTTGGAGCGAGGGATACGCAGTATTTT
NA TRBJ1-3 few TRBV9 CASSPDPAVSGNTIYF TGTGCCAGCAGCCCGGACCCAGCCGTGTCTGGAAACACCATATATTTT
NA TRBJ2-1 NA TRBV5-1 CASSLSYNEQFF TGCGCCAGCAGCTTATCGTACAATGAGCAGTTCTTC
NA TRBJ2-7 NA TRBV7-2 CASSPTGITYEQYF TGTGCCAGCAGTCCAACCGGGATTACCTACGAGCAGTACTTC
NA TRBJ1-2 NA TRBV7-8 CASSLATFGYTF TGTGCCAGCAGCTTAGCTACCTTTGGCTACACCTTC
NA TRBJ2-5 NA TRBV10-2 CASSVRKGEETQYF TGCGCCAGCAGTGTAAGGAAGGGGGAAGAGACCCAGTACTTC
NA TRBJ2-1 NA TRBV19 CASSMGLQSDEQFF TGTGCCAGTAGTATGGGCCTGCAGAGTGATGAGCAGTTCTTC
TRBD2 TRBJ2-5 few TRBV4-1 CASSPGTSGGARETQYF TGCGCCAGCAGCCCAGGGACTAGCGGGGGGGCTCGGGAGACCCAGTACTTC
NA TRBJ1-5 NA TRBV28 CATIPPVGPQHF TGTGCCACAATACCCCCCGTAGGGCCCCAGCATTTT